This T cell receptor beta chain is drawn from a study of response to subunit inactivated influenza vaccine. Study results and caveats: The authors put forward the suggestion that each seasonal influenza vaccination may bring in only a limited number of new T cells.

From the RT-PCR reads, TCRdb called clonotypes with MiXCR, one entry per CDR3 protein. The sample lists about 500,000 distinct CDR3 sequences, more than 15% occurring once. Concerning this clonotype: Its antigen remains unknown.

The V gene's germline CDR1 is SNHLY and CDR2 FYNNEI. V dropped 1 base and J dropped 10 bases, with 7 bases sitting between them. CDR3 size: 11 residues. The source of this sequence is a man aged 50-75 years who received an inactivated influenza vaccine. This specimen consisted of CD4+ T cells sorted from PBMCs, obtained about 23 months after vaccination. The chain employs TRBV2 and TRBJ2-5, with unresolved D. The CDR3, as DNA: TGTGCCAGCAGTGAAGGTTTGGGCCAGTACTTC. Translation: CASSEGLGQYF.